The clone carrying this TCR beta chain was seen many times. Its cognate antigen is unknown. Preparation of the TCRbeta library used unique molecular identifiers. TCRdb reprocessed the PCR reads via MiXCR and lists one record per CDR3 protein. The sample yields around 270,000 distinct CDR3 sequences, about 7.3% seen once. The entry originates in a study of T-cell reconstitution after alpha-beta-depleted transplantation in children. Study-wide findings and caveats: About two months after transplant, alpha-beta T cells reportedly came from several hundred expanded graft clones. Several patients had high TCRbeta diversity at day 60; it came from surviving recipient T cells and thymic progenitors. T cells produced anew were the main source of T-cell counts and diversity one year after transplant.

Trimming took off 1 base at V and 2 bases at J, with 4 bases between the two ends. The CDR3 is 13 amino acids. Germline loops: CDR1 SGHRS, CDR2 YFSETQ. This receptor was obtained from a female patient aged 2-9 years who had a stem cell transplant for Fanconi anemia, so the T cells may come from the graft donor. This specimen consisted of peripheral blood, obtained 360 days after TCRalphabeta/CD19-depleted stem cell transplant. The chain joins TRBV5-1 to TRBJ2-1; D unclear. The CDR3 DNA reads as TGCGCCAGCAGCTTGCCGGCCTACAATGAGCAGTTCTTC. It yields the protein CASSLPAYNEQFF.